The entry below gives a single T cell receptor beta chain sequence along with its context. Its antigen is as yet unknown. Sequence at one end of the junction differs from germline and may be a read error. These data originate in a study of T cell responses to AZD1222 COVID-19 vaccine. General observations from the study: Donor demographics were predominantly white British with a female majority; clonal diversity may be underestimated. The study reported that nearly half of spike-specific TCRs target unmutated variant regions. The breadth and depth of Spike-specific TCRs increased once two AZD1222 doses had been given.

Germline V gives CDR1 MDHEN, CDR2 SYDVKM. CDR3 length: 11 amino acids. Profiling relied on immunoSEQ multiplex PCR, and the TCRdb table lists in-frame clones only, not all of them. This sample carries more than 250,000 clones, approximately 93% of them seen once, and the ten largest clones take around 0.5%. Sequencing used peripheral blood, obtained on day 0 of AZD1222 vaccination. The chain recombines TRBV28 with TRBJ1-1; D possibly corresponds to TRBD1 (6 bases). This TCR was sampled from an adult in good health. This chain's CDR3 is CASSQERGRNF. The CDR3 DNA sequence: TGTGCCAGCAGCCAGGAGCGGGGGCGGAACTTT.